This T cell receptor beta chain stems from a study of blood T cells in healthy people across ages. Each sample provided at least 5.5 micrograms of extracted total RNA. Together with a sample-barcoded 5' primer, a J-beta primer mix was included in a second PCR lasting about 7 to 11 cycles. All cDNA molecules were each tagged by a template-switch adaptor with 12 random nucleotides. TCRdb recomputed calls from the 5' RACE reads with MiXCR, one row per CDR3 protein. The table includes approximately 1.5 million distinct CDR3 sequences, approximately 43% detected once. Findings of the study overall: While age rose, TCR beta diversity per million T cells dropped in a roughly linear way.

Comment on this clonotype: What it recognizes is unknown. The junction departs from the called germline gene at one end, perhaps through a read error.

In germline, CDR1 is MNHNS, CDR2 SASEGT. The CDR3 covers 13 residues. The sequence was obtained from a young woman in good health. The rearrangement uses TRBV6-1 and TRBJ2-7, with D perhaps TRBD1 (5 bases). Sequenced sample: blood. This CDR3 reads CASSLDKIYAQYF. The CDR3 DNA is TGTGCCAGCAGCTTGGACAAGATCTACGCGCAGTACTTC.